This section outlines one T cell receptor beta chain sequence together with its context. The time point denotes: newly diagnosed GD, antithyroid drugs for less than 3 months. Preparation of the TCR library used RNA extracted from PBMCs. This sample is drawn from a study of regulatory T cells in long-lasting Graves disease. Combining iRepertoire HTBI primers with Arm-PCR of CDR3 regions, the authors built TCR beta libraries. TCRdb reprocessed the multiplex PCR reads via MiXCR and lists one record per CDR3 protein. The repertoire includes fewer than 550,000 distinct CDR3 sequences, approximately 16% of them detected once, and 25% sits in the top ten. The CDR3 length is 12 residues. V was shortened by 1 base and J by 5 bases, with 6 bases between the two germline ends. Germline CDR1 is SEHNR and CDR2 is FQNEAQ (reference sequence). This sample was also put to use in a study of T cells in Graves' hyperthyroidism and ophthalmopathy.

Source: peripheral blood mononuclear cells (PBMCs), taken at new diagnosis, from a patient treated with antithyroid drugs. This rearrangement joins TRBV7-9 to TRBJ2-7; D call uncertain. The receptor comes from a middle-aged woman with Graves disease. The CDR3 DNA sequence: TGTGCCAGCAGCTTAGTGGCTAACGAGCAGTACTTC. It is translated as CASSLVANEQYF.